One and the same sample provided the 2 T cell receptor beta chains below, sequenced in a study of post-analysis software for immune sequencing data. The study, taken as a whole, reports: Five or six TRBV segments, TRBV5-6, TRBV5-1 and TRBV20-1 among them, were found more frequent in patients than controls.

Antigens for these TCRs are unknown. Every TCR beta cDNA library bore unique molecular identifiers. Each CDR3 protein gets one entry after TCRdb re-called the PCR reads with MiXCR. The sample records about 820,000 distinct CDR3 sequences, 53% being singletons. The sample consisted of blood. The receptors were gathered from a girl aged 5-17 years with multiple sclerosis.

This clonotype turned up a few times. The chain has TRBV12-3 or TRBV12-4 and TRBJ1-4; TRBD1 agrees at 9 bases. The V segment lost 4 bases and the J segment 8 bases; nucleotides outside the gene matches: 11. The CDR3 has 16 amino acids. CDR3 loop: CASSSSGQGGREKLFF. In DNA, the CDR3 is TGTGCCAGCAGTTCGTCGGGACAGGGCGGTAGGGAAAAACTGTTTTTT.

The chain recombines TRBV28 with TRBJ1-6, with D perhaps matching TRBD1 (5 bases). CDR3 size: 15 residues. Trimming took 1 base from V and 9 from J, leaving 13 bases between them. Germline V lookup: CDR1 MDHEN, CDR2 SYDVKM. As DNA, the CDR3 is TGTGCCAGCAGTTTATCCCAGGGAGTAGGTTCACCCCTCCACTTT. The encoded protein is CASSLSQGVGSPLHF.